Each of the 13 T cell receptor beta chains below was sequenced from the same sample in a study of T cells in localized non-small cell lung cancer. Measured with immunoSEQ multiplex PCR; TCRdb has only the in-frame clones, and not every one. The data contain some 14,000 clones, about 92% of them singletons. The sample consisted of peripheral blood mononuclear cells, taken before any cancer treatment. The receptor source for this set is a man between 40 and 69 years old with stage III lung adenocarcinoma.

This clone has a single count. At one of its ends the junction is not consistent with the germline gene, which may arise from a read error. V is TRBV5-1 and J is TRBJ1-2; the D is unclear. The CDR3 has 12 residues. CDR1 is SGHRS and CDR2 is YFSETQ in the germline V gene. The CDR3 DNA sequence: TGTGCCAGCAGCTTGGTCGAGAGAGGCTACACCTTC. Translation: CASSLVERGYTF. The whole variable domain, remainder taken from reference TRBV5-1 and TRBJ1-2, is KAGVTQTPRYLIKTRGQQVTLSCSPISGHRSVSWYQQTPGQGLQFLFEYFSETQRNKGNFPGRFSGRQFSNSRSEMNVSTLELGDSALYLCASSLVERGYTFGSGTRLTVV.

This clone was found once. The chain recombines TRBV7-8 with TRBJ1-2; possible D gene TRBD1, 6 bases. Germline lookup yields CDR1 SGHVS and CDR2 FQNEAQ. The V end lost 5 bases, the J end lost 5 bases, and 12 bases lay between the germline ends. The CDR3 consists of 13 residues. CDR3 coding DNA: TGTGCCAGCAGCCCCTCAGGGGCATATGGCTACACCTTC. Amino acids: CASSPSGAYGYTF.

The rearrangement joins TRBV7-9 to TRBJ2-1, with unresolved D. Deletions cut 5 bases from V and 10 bases from J, with 6 bases between. The germline CDR1 and CDR2 sequences are SEHNR and FQNEAQ (reference sequence). This CDR3 has 10 amino acids. The CDR3 loop reads CASSLMEQFF. CDR3 nucleotides: TGTGCCAGCAGCCTCATGGAGCAGTTCTTC.

J is TRBJ1-1 and V is TRBV7-8, with 10 nucleotides matching TRBD1. The CDR3 is made up of 16 amino acids. V shed 5 bases, J shed 5 bases, and the junction held 11 bases outside the gene matches. Germline assignment: CDR1 SGHVS and CDR2 FQNEAQ. The CDR3, as DNA: TGTGCCAGCAGCCTCCGGGACAGGGGAACGGGGACTGAAGCTTTCTTT. Translated: CASSLRDRGTGTEAFF.

This chain connects TRBV11-1 to TRBJ2-7, with D possibly TRBD1 on 5 matching bases. Germline loops: CDR1 SGHAT, CDR2 FQDESV (reference sequence). Deletions cut 1 base from V and 4 bases from J, with 11 bases between. The CDR3 has 14 amino acids. CDR3 nucleotides: TGTGCCAGCAGCTTAGGGGGCATAGGGTACGAGCAGTACTTC. Residues: CASSLGGIGYEQYF.

V usage is TRBV28 and J usage is TRBJ1-2; 7 nucleotides line up with TRBD1. The CDR3 runs to 15 residues. Trimming took 5 bases from V and 0 from J; bases not matched to a gene: 6. From germline, CDR1 is MDHEN and CDR2 SYDVKM. CDR3 sequence: CASSNDRDPNYGYTF. CDR3 DNA sequence: TGTGCCAGCAGTAACGACAGGGATCCTAACTATGGCTACACCTTC.

The chain has TRBV10-3 and TRBJ1-2; TRBD1 is a possible D gene (5 bases). The germline gives CDR1 ENHRY, CDR2 SYGVKD. This CDR3 has 14 amino acids. V lost 6 bases, J lost 3 bases, and 14 bases lay in between. The CDR3 region has the DNA TGTGCCATCAGGGGGGGGGAGACGGACTATGGCTACACCTTC. This sequence encodes CAIRGGETDYGYTF.

V and J are TRBV6-1 and TRBJ2-6; 8 bases are shared with TRBD1. The J segment lost 1 base and the V segment lost 5 bases, leaving 1 base of the junction unmatched. Germline CDR1 reads MNHNS; CDR2 reads SASEGT. The CDR3 has 15 amino acids. The CDR3 is CASSTGGSGANVLTF. Here the CDR3 DNA reads TGTGCCAGCAGTACAGGGGGTTCTGGGGCCAACGTCCTGACTTTC.

This chain joins TRBV5-6 and TRBJ2-7; D is undetermined. Trimming removed 4 bases at V and 0 bases at J, with 11 bases between. CDR1 is SGHDT and CDR2 is YYEEEE in the germline V gene. The CDR3 is 14 amino acids. The CDR3 sequence: CASSGPKSSYEQYF. For the CDR3, the DNA is TGTGCCAGCAGCGGTCCTAAAAGCTCCTACGAGCAGTACTTC.

This chain connects TRBV6-5 to TRBJ1-1; D is ambiguous. Trimming took 2 bases from V and 11 from J, leaving 9 bases between them. Germline V CDR1 and CDR2: MNHEY, SVGAGI. CDR3 size: 11 residues. The CDR3 DNA reads TGTGCCAGCAGTTACGGGCTGGGGGCTTTCTTT. Translation gives CASSYGLGAFF.

This clone was seen a single time. V usage is TRBV7-8 and J usage is TRBJ2-7; the match to TRBD1 covers 9 bases. Germline values: CDR1 SGHVS, CDR2 FQNEAQ. The CDR3 has 15 residues. V gave up 3 bases and J gave up 2 bases; unmatched junction bases: 5. CDR3 DNA: TGTGCCAGCAGCTTGGGACAGGGCAGCCCCTACGAGCAGTACTTC. Residues: CASSLGQGSPYEQYF.

The rearrangement links TRBV5-1 to TRBJ2-5; 11 positions agree with TRBD1. Unmatched junction bases numbered 10, after V lost 4 bases and J lost 5 bases. CDR1 is SGHRS, CDR2 YFSETQ, per germline. The CDR3 is 16 amino acids. DNA for the CDR3: TGCGCCAGCAGCCTCGACGGACAGGGGGCGCGGGAGACCCAGTACTTC. It specifies CASSLDGQGARETQYF.

J is TRBJ2-2 and V is TRBV18; 12 nucleotides agree with TRBD2. Germline-derived CDR1 and CDR2 are KGHSH and LQKENI. The CDR3 is 17 residues long. Trimming at V came to 0 bases and at J to 4 bases, leaving 3 bases not matched to a gene. CDR3 amino acids: CASSPPTSGSGTGELFF. The CDR3, as DNA: TGTGCCAGCTCACCACCGACTAGCGGGAGCGGCACCGGGGAGCTGTTTTTT.